This T cell receptor beta chain was sequenced in a study of a mutant IDH1 vaccine in newly diagnosed glioma. Looked up from germline, CDR1 is SQVTM and CDR2 is ANQGSEA. The CDR3 has 14 amino acids. V shed 4 bases and J shed 5 bases, with 15 bases lying between them. Time point reported: week 47, end of study. With topical imiquimod, each dose of the vaccine consisted of 300 ug of mutant IDH1 20-mer peptide. The assay was immunoSEQ multiplex PCR, and TCRdb's table has in-frame clones only and misses some. Here the sample spans over 75,000 clones, 80% to 90% being singletons. The sample holds one count of this clone. Its antigen is not identified. Findings of the study overall: Pseudoprogression appeared independent of alterations in top peripheral clonotypes. Detectable vaccine-induced immune responses arose in around 93% of patients.

The V call is TRBV29-1, the J call TRBJ2-4; TRBD2 is a possible D gene (7 bases). The sample here was PBMCs, taken from a glioma patient whose treatment included an IDH1 peptide vaccine. The receptor's source is a middle-aged man with glioma. The CDR3 DNA sequence: TGCAGCGTTGTGTCGGGGGGCTGGCAAAACATTCAGTACTTC. Residues: CSVVSGGWQNIQYF.